These 26 T cell receptor beta chains came from one sample sequenced in a study of blood T cell repertoires in COVID-19. Repertoires were generated with immunoSEQ multiplex PCR, while TCRdb's copy carries only in-frame clones and drops some. The sample comprises 230,000 or so clones, about four fifths of which are singletons, and roughly 9.4% rests with the top ten. Sequencing was performed on peripheral blood. These receptors were collected from a man in his forties with active or convalescent COVID-19.

The CDR3: CASSQGQVVPYGYTF. The CDR3 DNA reads as TGTGCCAGCAGCCAGGGACAGGTGGTTCCCTATGGCTACACCTTC. The rearrangement uses TRBV5-5 and TRBJ1-2, with 8 bases lining up with TRBD1. V was clipped by 4 bases and J by 4 bases; unmatched bases: 9. The germline V gene encodes CDR1 SGHKS and CDR2 YYEKEE (reference sequence). There are 15 residues in the CDR3.

J is TRBJ1-2 and V is TRBV30; no definite D call. The germline V gene has CDR1 GTSNPN and CDR2 SVGIG (reference sequence). Trimming pared 5 bases from V and 5 bases from J, leaving 18 bases between. The CDR3 consists of 14 residues. CDR3 residues: CAWARRSLRYGYTF. The CDR3, as DNA: TGTGCCTGGGCACGGCGTAGCCTTAGATATGGCTACACCTTC.

This chain connects TRBV5-1 to TRBJ2-7, with D possibly being TRBD1 (7 bases). The V gene's germline CDR1 is SGHRS and CDR2 YFSETQ. Trimming pared 4 bases from V and 5 bases from J, leaving 19 bases between. This CDR3 contains 15 residues. The CDR3 region has the DNA TGCGCCAGCAGCCTCCAGGGGGGCCTGGACGACGAGCAGTACTTC. Translated, it gives CASSLQGGLDDEQYF. The entire variable domain, with the rest obtained from reference TRBV5-1 and TRBJ2-7, is as follows: KAGVTQTPRYLIKTRGQQVTLSCSPISGHRSVSWYQQTPGQGLQFLFEYFSETQRNKGNFPGRFSGRQFSNSRSEMNVSTLELGDSALYLCASSLQGGLDDEQYFGPGTRLTVT.

V usage is TRBV29-1 and J usage is TRBJ2-1; 10 nucleotides match TRBD2. Looked up from germline, CDR1 is SQVTM and CDR2 is ANQGSEA. V gave up 7 bases and J gave up 8 bases; unmatched junction bases: 5. This CDR3 has 12 residues. CDR3: CSARTSGYEQFF. CDR3 coding DNA: TGCAGCGCTCGGACTAGCGGATATGAGCAGTTCTTC.

About this clone itself: This may come from a read error, since a much larger clone is one base off. The chain uses TRBV7-3 and TRBJ1-1; D unresolved. This CDR3 has 13 amino acids. CDR1 and CDR2 (germline): SGHTA, FQGTGA. The V end was cut by 5 bases, the J end by 0 bases, with 7 bases between. The CDR3 DNA is TGTGCCAGCAGCGTAGCAGTGAACACTGAAGCTTTCTTT. This codes for CASSVAVNTEAFF.

This clone was recorded once. This chain links TRBV28 with TRBJ1-5, with 8 bases fitting TRBD1. The V and J ends lost 5 bases and 1 base, in that order; junction bases with no gene match: 4. The CDR3 sequence is 15 residues long. In germline, CDR1 is MDHEN, CDR2 SYDVKM. Here the CDR3 reads CASSQRTGSNQPQHF. CDR3 DNA: TGTGCCAGCAGTCAGCGGACAGGGAGCAATCAGCCCCAGCATTTT.

J is TRBJ2-5 and V is TRBV7-6, with 7 nucleotides matching TRBD2. Germline CDR1 is SGHVS and CDR2 is FNYEAQ. Losses at the gene ends were 1 base for V and 5 bases for J; bases not matched to a gene: 10. This CDR3 region has 16 residues. CDR3 nucleotide sequence: TGTGCCAGCAGCTTAGTCCCCCGAGGGGAGGGTGAGACCCAGTACTTC. This sequence encodes CASSLVPRGEGETQYF.

The chain joins TRBV7-9 to TRBJ1-3, with D perhaps matching TRBD1 (5 bases). Germline loops: CDR1 SEHNR, CDR2 FQNEAQ (reference sequence). Trimming stripped 6 bases from V and 6 bases from J, with 15 bases between. The CDR3 is 14 amino acids. CDR3 bases: TGTGCCAGCAGGCTTGGGGCGGGGACAAACACCATATATTTT. This sequence encodes CASRLGAGTNTIYF.

The CDR3 loop reads CASTPGTGYVHGYTF. The CDR3 nucleotides read TGTGCCTCCACCCCCGGGACAGGGTACGTTCATGGCTACACCTTC. This chain joins TRBV30 and TRBJ1-2; 9 nucleotides agree with TRBD1. This CDR3 spans 15 amino acids. After removal of 7 bases from V and 6 bases from J, the junction contained 15 bases not matched to a gene. The germline gives CDR1 GTSNPN, CDR2 SVGIG (reference sequence). The variable domain in full, completed from reference TRBV30 and TRBJ1-2, reads SQTIHQWPATLVQPVGSPLSLECTVEGTSNPNLYWYRQAAGRGLQLLFYSVGIGQISSEVPQNLSASRPQDRQFILSSKKLLLSDSGFYLCASTPGTGYVHGYTFGSGTRLTVV.

The chain has TRBV19 and TRBJ1-2; a possible D gene is TRBD1 (5 bases). Germline V lookup: CDR1 LNHDA, CDR2 SQIVND (reference sequence). Trimming removed 3 bases at V and 2 bases at J, with 16 bases between. The CDR3 sequence is 16 residues long. The CDR3 DNA reads as TGTGCCAGTAGTATTTTAGGGGCCGCCCTCAACTATGGCTACACCTTC. Protein product: CASSILGAALNYGYTF.

The V and J genes are TRBV20-1 and TRBJ1-6; possible D gene TRBD1, 6 bases. In germline, CDR1 is DFQATT, CDR2 SNEGSKA (reference sequence). V lost 3 bases and J lost 0, with 15 bases in between. This CDR3 spans 17 amino acids. The chain's CDR3 is CSASLQGPSSYNSPLHF. CDR3 bases: TGCAGTGCTAGTTTACAGGGCCCAAGCTCCTATAATTCACCCCTCCACTTT.

V usage is TRBV19 and J usage is TRBJ1-5, with D perhaps TRBD1 (6 bases). Trimming stripped 5 bases from V and 6 bases from J, with 11 bases between. Germline V gene lookup returns CDR1 LNHDA and CDR2 SQIVND (reference sequence). The CDR3 is 13 amino acids. The CDR3 loop is CASSGTYGQPQHF. The CDR3 DNA is TGTGCCAGTAGTGGGACATACGGTCAGCCCCAGCATTTT.

As regards this clone: Other DNA sequences in the same sample also yield this CDR3. The V and J genes are TRBV6-1 and TRBJ1-2; D may be TRBD1 (5 bases). Germline assignment: CDR1 MNHNS and CDR2 SASEGT. The CDR3 contains 14 residues. Trimming removed 3 bases from V and 4 bases from J, with 12 bases in between. The CDR3 region has the DNA TGTGCCAGCAGTGAGGGGGGACGATCCTATGGCTACACCTTC. Encoded protein: CASSEGGRSYGYTF.

The gene calls are TRBV11-1 and TRBJ2-2; 11 bases match TRBD1. The CDR3 spans 15 residues. With 3 bases clipped from V and 4 bases from J, the junction kept 1 base outside the gene matches. Germline V CDR1 and CDR2: SGHAT, FQDESV (reference sequence). CDR3 nucleotides: TGTGCCAGCAGCTTTGGGACAGGGGGCACCGGGGAGCTGTTTTTT. The encoded protein is CASSFGTGGTGELFF. Full variable domain (outside the CDR3, taken from reference TRBV11-1 and TRBJ2-2): EAEVAQSPRYKITEKSQAVAFWCDPISGHATLYWYRQILGQGPELLVQFQDESVVDDSQLPKDRFSAERLKGVDSTLKIQPAELGDSAMYLCASSFGTGGTGELFFGEGSRLTVL.

This clone was found once. Other nucleotide sequences from this sample produce the same CDR3. The V gene is TRBV27, the J gene TRBJ1-6; perhaps TRBD1 as D (6 bases). This CDR3 has 13 residues. V was trimmed by 2 bases and J by 7 bases, leaving 6 bases between them. The germline V gene has CDR1 MNHEY and CDR2 SMNVEV (reference sequence). The CDR3 loop reads CASSLRGNSPLHF. The CDR3 DNA follows: TGTGCCAGCAGTTTAAGGGGGAATTCACCCCTCCACTTT.

The gene calls are TRBV28 and TRBJ2-7, with 9 bases identical to TRBD1. The length of the CDR3 is 14 residues. Germline-derived CDR1 and CDR2 are MDHEN and SYDVKM. After removal of 2 bases from V and 4 bases from J, the junction contained 3 bases not matched to a gene. CDR3 in amino acids: CASSLPDRGYEQYF. For the CDR3, the DNA is TGTGCCAGCAGTTTACCCGACAGGGGGTACGAGCAGTACTTC.

The chain employs TRBV7-2 and TRBJ1-1; 9 nucleotides match TRBD1. Germline V gene lookup returns CDR1 SGHTA and CDR2 FQGNSA. J lost 5 bases, V lost 4 bases, and 8 bases had no gene match. The CDR3 runs 15 residues. The CDR3 is CASSSPGQGKTEAFF. CDR3 DNA: TGTGCCAGCAGCTCCCCCGGACAGGGGAAAACTGAAGCTTTCTTT.

V usage is TRBV5-4 and J usage is TRBJ2-7; 8 bases agree with TRBD1. J was trimmed by 3 bases and V by 4 bases; bases with no gene match: 18. Germline lookup yields CDR1 SGHNT and CDR2 YYREEE (reference sequence). The CDR3 is made up of 18 amino acids. For the CDR3, the DNA is TGTGCCAGCAGCCAACTAGGATCCCCGGGACAGGTATTCTACGAGCAGTACTTC. Protein: CASSQLGSPGQVFYEQYF.

This chain joins TRBV2 and TRBJ2-3; TRBD1 aligns across 8 bases. There are 14 residues in the CDR3. In germline, CDR1 is SNHLY, CDR2 FYNNEI. J gave up 0 bases and V 8 bases, and 4 bases lay outside the gene matches. This CDR3 is CASSGQGSTDTQYF. CDR3 coding DNA: TGTGCCAGCTCCGGACAGGGTAGCACAGATACGCAGTATTTT. The entire variable domain, with the rest obtained from reference TRBV2 and TRBJ2-3, is as follows: EPEVTQTPSHQVTQMGQEVILRCVPISNHLYFYWYRQILGQKVEFLVSFYNNEISEKSEIFDDQFSVERPDGSNFTLKIRSTKLEDSAMYFCASSGQGSTDTQYFGPGTRLTVL.

This chain uses TRBV25-1 with TRBJ1-2, with TRBD1 as a possible D gene (5 bases). V gave up 8 bases and J gave up 8 bases, with 12 bases separating them. This CDR3 is 11 amino acids long. Per germline, CDR1 MGHDK and CDR2 SYGVNS. The CDR3 DNA is TGTGCCAGCGGGGGGTCCCTCGGCTACACCTTC. Amino acid sequence: CASGGSLGYTF.

This sequence joins TRBV29-1 and TRBJ2-1, with D possibly TRBD2 on 6 matching bases. Germline V lookup: CDR1 SQVTM, CDR2 ANQGSEA. V lost 4 bases and J lost 7, with 11 bases in between. The CDR3 consists of 12 residues. The CDR3 nucleotides are TGCAGCGTTGGGAGGGAATCTAATGAGCAGTTCTTC. It translates to CSVGRESNEQFF.

The chain carries TRBV7-9 and TRBJ2-2; TRBD2 matches 7 bases. V shed 4 bases and J 4 bases; nucleotides not matched to a gene: 12. The germline CDR1 and CDR2 sequences are SEHNR and FQNEAQ (reference sequence). CDR3 length: 17 residues. The CDR3 DNA reads as TGTGCCAGCAGCTCCCTTCGGGGGGAGGGGATCACCGGGGAGCTGTTTTTT. This codes for CASSSLRGEGITGELFF.

V and J are TRBV13 and TRBJ2-5; D perhaps matches TRBD1 (5 bases). V dropped 3 bases and J dropped 4 bases, with 9 bases sitting between them. CDR3 length: 13 residues. Germline V gene data show CDR1 as PRHDT and CDR2 as FYEKMQ (reference sequence). The CDR3: CASSFQGRETQYF. Written as DNA, the CDR3 is TGTGCCAGCAGCTTTCAGGGTCGAGAGACCCAGTACTTC. Together with reference TRBV13 and TRBJ2-5, the CDR3 gives the full variable domain: AAGVIQSPRHLIKEKRETATLKCYPIPRHDTVYWYQQGPGQDPQFLISFYEKMQSDKGSIPDRFSAQQFSDYHSELNMSSLELGDSALYFCASSFQGRETQYFGPGTRLLVL.

This sequence joins TRBV29-1 and TRBJ1-2; 7 nucleotides line up with TRBD1. The CDR3 runs to 14 residues. Germline CDR1 SQVTM, CDR2 ANQGSEA. The V segment lost 4 bases and the J segment 1 base; nucleotides outside the gene matches: 6. The DNA of the CDR3 is TGCAGCGTTGGGGGACAGAGCGGTAACTATGGCTACACCTTC. This codes for CSVGGQSGNYGYTF. Combining the CDR3 with reference TRBV29-1 and TRBJ1-2 gives the whole variable domain SAVISQKPSRDICQRGTSLTIQCQVDSQVTMMFWYRQQPGQSLTLIATANQGSEATYESGFVIDKFPISRPNLTFSTLTVSNMSPEDSSIYLCSVGGQSGNYGYTFGSGTRLTVV.

This sequence joins TRBV9 and TRBJ1-6; D uncertain. This CDR3 spans 13 amino acids. Germline CDR1 SGDLS, CDR2 YYNGEE. The V end was cut by 0 bases, the J end by 14 bases, with 12 bases between. CDR3 coding DNA: TGTGCCAGCAGCGTAGTTGGGTCTGCGGCCCTCCACTTT. Translation: CASSVVGSAALHF.

The chain carries TRBV5-1 and TRBJ2-5, with 8 positions matching TRBD2. Germline V gene data show CDR1 as SGHRS and CDR2 as YFSETQ. The junction had 0 bases not matched to a gene; V was cut back by 1 base and J by 1 base. The CDR3 is 14 residues long. CDR3 protein: CASSLSGGQETQYF. The CDR3 region has the DNA TGCGCCAGCAGCTTGAGCGGGGGCCAAGAGACCCAGTACTTC.